Presented here are 8 T cell receptor beta chains from one specimen sequenced in a study of regulatory T cells in long-lasting Graves disease. Time point defined: newly diagnosed GD, antithyroid drugs for less than 3 months. From PBMCs, RNA was extracted and then used to make the TCR library. Investigators prepared the TCR beta libraries by applying iRepertoire HTBI primers and Arm-PCR of CDR3 regions. MiXCR, run by TCRdb on the multiplex PCR reads, gives a single entry per CDR3 protein. Of hundreds of thousands of distinct CDR3 sequences in the sample, around 13% were seen once. These data are also associated with another study on T cells in Graves' hyperthyroidism and ophthalmopathy.

Sequences were derived from peripheral blood mononuclear cells (PBMCs), sampled at new diagnosis, from a patient treated with antithyroid drugs. These receptors originate from a woman aged 25 to 45 with Graves disease.

This chain connects TRBV24-1 to TRBJ2-1, with TRBD2 matching over 7 bases. Germline CDR1 and CDR2: KGHDR and SFDVKD. This CDR3 is 18 amino acids long. V dropped 3 bases and J dropped 3; count of bases not matched to a gene: 13. This CDR3 is CATSDAGGSGKVYNEQFF. As DNA, the CDR3 is TGTGCCACCAGTGATGCCGGGGGGAGCGGGAAGGTCTACAATGAGCAGTTCTTC.

This rearrangement joins TRBV19 to TRBJ2-3; tentatively, D is TRBD1 (6 bases). Germline V gene sequence: CDR1 LNHDA, CDR2 SQIVND (reference sequence). The CDR3 extends over 16 amino acids. V was cut by 4 bases and J by 0 bases, with 14 bases left in between. The CDR3 reads CASSTRTASSTDTQYF. Written as DNA, the CDR3 is TGTGCCAGTAGTACTCGGACAGCTTCTAGCACAGATACGCAGTATTTT.

Many counts were recorded for this clonotype. This chain links TRBV2 with TRBJ1-2; D gene ambiguous. CDR3 size: 15 residues. Looked up from germline, CDR1 is SNHLY and CDR2 is FYNNEI. V dropped 2 bases and J dropped 8 bases, with 18 bases sitting between them. The CDR3 spells CASSEQTGSAWGYTF. CDR3 in DNA: TGTGCCAGCAGTGAACAAACGGGATCAGCATGGGGCTACACCTTC.

This clonotype was counted ten times or more. This rearrangement joins TRBV3-1 to TRBJ1-1; D may be TRBD1 (6 bases). Germline CDR1 and CDR2: LGHDT and YNNKEL (reference sequence). This CDR3 has 15 residues. V lost 1 base and J lost 4, with 13 bases in between. The CDR3 here is CASSQVAGEVTEAFF. The DNA of the CDR3 is TGTGCCAGCAGCCAAGTCGCAGGGGAGGTCACTGAAGCTTTCTTT.

This clonotype was found many times. This chain joins TRBV6-2 or TRBV6-3 and TRBJ2-2, with 9 bases lining up with TRBD2. Germline CDR1 MNHEY, CDR2 SVGEGT. The CDR3 spans 15 residues. Trimming took 8 bases from V and 1 from J; bases not matched to a gene: 5. The CDR3, as DNA: TGTGCCAGCGGGCGGACTAGCGAGAACACCGGGGAGCTGTTTTTT. Translating gives CASGRTSENTGELFF.

Many counts were recorded for this clonotype. The rearrangement links TRBV14 to TRBJ2-1; 7 nucleotides align to TRBD2. V gave up 6 bases and J gave up 1 base; unmatched junction bases: 6. Germline-derived CDR1 and CDR2 are SGHDN and FVKESK. This CDR3 is built from 15 residues. In DNA, the CDR3 is TGTGCCAGCAGTCAATGGGAGGGATCCTACAATGAGCAGTTCTTC. Its protein product is CASSQWEGSYNEQFF.

This chain connects TRBV19 to TRBJ2-7; no clear D gene. V was clipped by 2 bases and J by 1 base, with 6 bases between them. The CDR3 length is 13 residues. The V gene's germline CDR1 is LNHDA and CDR2 SQIVND (reference sequence). Here the CDR3 DNA reads TGTGCCAGTAGTATAACAGTGTCCTACGAGCAGTACTTC. Amino acid sequence: CASSITVSYEQYF.

This clonotype was recorded a few times. The V call is TRBV20-1, the J call TRBJ2-2; TRBD2 matches 12 bases. The J segment lost 4 bases and the V segment lost 5 bases, leaving 5 bases of the junction unmatched. The V gene's germline CDR1 is DFQATT and CDR2 SNEGSKA (reference sequence). The CDR3 extends over 15 amino acids. Here the CDR3 DNA reads TGCAGTGCTCGACTAGCGGGAGACCCCACCGGGGAGCTGTTTTTT. Protein: CSARLAGDPTGELFF.